This TCR beta chain was profiled in a study of shared clonotypes between healthy human individuals. V dropped 4 bases and J dropped 4 bases, with 5 bases sitting between them. The CDR3 contains 12 residues. Germline V gene lookup returns CDR1 MNHNS and CDR2 SASEGT. TCRdb's copy holds only in-frame clones and misses some; the assay was immunoSEQ multiplex PCR. The profile shows 2.3 million or so clones, approximately 93% of them singletons. V and J are TRBV6-1 and TRBJ2-1; D gene ambiguous. The source is a man aged 18 to 35 in good health. Some clones in this sample may be carry-over from other donors' samples. The sequenced material came from naive CD4+ T cells from PBMCs. Indicated subset: CD45RA+ positively selected. In nucleotides, the CDR3 is TGTGCCAGCAGTGGCGTTTACAATGAGCAGTTCTTC. Protein: CASSGVYNEQFF.